This TCR beta chain was obtained from a study of T cells after yellow fever vaccination. Study information: The fractions with low cell numbers were processed using SMART-Seq v4 Ultra Low Input.

TCRdb independently ran MiXCR on the 5' RACE reads; one entry per CDR3 protein. Here the sample spans 200,000 to 300,000 distinct CDR3 sequences, approximately 12% being singletons. This sequence was found in a man aged 25-45 years who received the YFV17D yellow fever vaccine. Sequencing used CD4+ T cells sorted from PBMCs, obtained 45 days after the yellow fever booster vaccination.

The CDR3 protein is CASSRDWRDTQYF. The DNA of the CDR3 is TGCGCCAGCAGCCGGGACTGGAGGGATACGCAGTATTTT. This chain links TRBV10-1 with TRBJ2-3, with D possibly being TRBD2 (6 bases). V was clipped by 6 bases and J by 6 bases, with 13 bases between them. The CDR3 has 13 residues. From germline, CDR1 is WNHNN and CDR2 SYGVQD (reference sequence).